This T cell receptor beta chain was profiled in a study of shared clonotypes between healthy human individuals. Looking at the study overall: The donor pool was made up of two women and a few men aged 18 to 49. Three CD4 naive, three CD4 memory, two CD8 naive and one CD8 memory plate were used per donor. Whole-study findings and limits: Shared clonotypes: roughly 4.7% naive CD4, under 4% naive CD8, around 2.2% memory CD4, under 0.45% memory CD8.

Concerning this clone itself: Its target is not known.

CDR1 is GTSNPN and CDR2 is SVGIG in the germline V gene (reference sequence). The CDR3 runs to 13 residues. V was pared by 6 bases and J by 11 bases, with 23 bases between. The authors loaded about 200 ng DNA, 28,000 or so T cell genomes, into sorted-subset replicate PCRs. Some clones are missing from TCRdb's copy, which holds only in-frame ones; the method was immunoSEQ multiplex PCR. The table includes 2 million to 2.5 million clones, approximately 94% detected once. The TCR originated in a man aged 18 to 29 in good health. Sequencing used naive CD4+ T cells sorted from blood. Sample subset: CD45RA+ positively selected. This sequence joins TRBV30 and TRBJ2-7; D is perhaps TRBD1 (6 bases). CDR3: CACSPGHRVPKYF. The CDR3 region has the DNA TGTGCCTGTTCCCCGGGACATCGTGTCCCGAAGTACTTC.